Listed below are T cell receptor beta chains from one sample, sequenced in a study of T-cell reconstitution after alpha-beta-depleted transplantation in children. TCRdb itself ran the PCR reads through MiXCR, one entry per CDR3 protein. The sample lists 900,000 or so distinct CDR3 sequences, roughly 15% occurring once. The sequencing used PBMCs, mostly from graft donor cells, collected 360 days after TCRalphabeta/CD19-depleted stem cell transplant. Receptors originate from a male patient younger than 18 who had a stem cell transplant for acute lymphoblastic leukemia, so the T cells may come from the graft donor. Each CDR3 is given with its conserved first and last residue. A D gene is named only where the DNA matches it firmly. Some rows mark clone size as missing; the rest say once, few, many or name a class of expanded clone.

j_gene | v_gene | d_gene | abundance | CDR3aa | CDR3nt
TRBJ2-1 | TRBV6-1 | TRBD2 | few | CASCLREGYEQFF | TGTGCCAGCTGTCTGCGGGAGGGCTATGAGCAGTTCTTC
TRBJ2-1 | TRBV5-1 | TRBD2 | many | CASSLVGGSGVYNEQFF | TGCGCCAGCAGCTTGGTGGGGGGGAGCGGGGTCTACAATGAGCAGTTCTTC
TRBJ2-7 | TRBV3-1 | NA | few | CASSQALPGAYEQYF | TGTGCCAGCAGCCAAGCCCTACCGGGTGCCTACGAGCAGTACTTC
TRBJ1-1 | TRBV5-4 | NA | few | CASSLGGLGFTEAFF | TGTGCCAGCAGCTTGGGTGGACTGGGTTTCACTGAAGCTTTCTTT
TRBJ2-1 | TRBV24-1 | TRBD2 | few | CATSDLRLEVAGGQFF | TGTGCCACCAGTGATTTGCGTTTAGAAGTAGCGGGAGGGCAGTTCTTC
TRBJ2-5 | TRBV20-1 | TRBD2 | NA | CSARPWTSGTQETQYF | TGCAGTGCTAGACCGTGGACTAGCGGGACCCAAGAGACCCAGTACTTC
TRBJ2-1 | TRBV5-1 | TRBD2 | NA | CASSTGTSGRDYNEQFF | TGCGCCAGCAGCACCGGGACTAGCGGGAGGGACTACAATGAGCAGTTCTTC
TRBJ1-1 | TRBV4-1 | NA | NA | CASRPNTLNTEAFF | TGCGCCAGCAGACCGAACACGTTGAACACTGAAGCTTTCTTT
TRBJ2-2 | TRBV6-5 | TRBD2 | few | CASSYPRSGRDGTGELFF | TGTGCCAGCAGTTACCCCCGAAGCGGGAGGGACGGCACCGGGGAGCTGTTTTTT
TRBJ2-4 | TRBV4-2 | NA | few | CASSPTRTGLRGGDENIQYF | TGTGCCAGCAGCCCAACTAGGACAGGCTTAAGGGGGGGGGACGAAAACATTCAGTACTTC
TRBJ2-6 | TRBV11-1 | TRBD2 | few | CASSPGLAGGTRTGANVLTF | TGTGCCAGCAGTCCAGGACTAGCGGGAGGTACGAGGACTGGGGCCAACGTCCTGACTTTC
TRBJ2-3 | TRBV3-1 | TRBD2 | NA | CASSHETSGSADTQYF | TGTGCCAGCAGTCACGAGACTAGCGGGAGCGCAGATACGCAGTATTTT
TRBJ2-1 | TRBV20-1 | TRBD2 | NA | CSDPTRAGGHNEQFF | TGCAGTGATCCAACGAGAGCGGGAGGGCACAATGAGCAGTTCTTC
TRBJ2-2 | TRBV20-1 | TRBD2 | few | CSALERLAGGPSTGELFF | TGCAGTGCCTTAGAGCGACTAGCGGGAGGGCCGAGCACCGGGGAGCTGTTTTTT
TRBJ2-1 | TRBV15 | TRBD1 | NA | CATILETGDNEQFF | TGTGCCACCATCCTAGAGACAGGGGACAATGAGCAGTTCTTC
TRBJ2-3 | TRBV3-1 | NA | few | CASSQVAAGTDTQYF | TGTGCCAGCAGCCAAGTTGCAGCAGGAACAGATACGCAGTATTTT
TRBJ1-1 | TRBV7-6 | NA | NA | CASSSRDTSEAFF | TGTGCCAGCAGCTCCCGGGACACAAGTGAAGCTTTCTTT
TRBJ1-6 | TRBV12-3/TRBV12-4 | NA | many | CASREGRHNSPLHF | TGTGCCAGCAGGGAGGGACGGCATAATTCACCCCTCCACTTT
TRBJ1-2 | TRBV13 | NA | few | CASRKGIRGYTF | TGTGCCAGCAGGAAGGGGATAAGGGGCTACACCTTC
TRBJ2-4 | TRBV5-1 | NA | NA | CASSLGWGAKNIQYF | TGCGCCAGCAGCTTAGGGTGGGGAGCCAAAAACATTCAGTACTTC
TRBJ2-1 | TRBV6-1 | NA | few | CASSNFTSNEQFF | TGTGCCAGCAGCAACTTTACTAGTAATGAGCAGTTCTTC
TRBJ2-7 | TRBV27 | NA | once | CASSVSGTLAYEQYF | TGTGCCAGCAGTGTTAGCGGTACACTAGCCTACGAGCAGTACTTC
TRBJ2-7 | TRBV20-1 | TRBD2 | NA | CSASSASGVPYEQYF | TGCAGTGCTAGTTCGGCCAGCGGGGTCCCCTACGAGCAGTACTTC
TRBJ2-1 | TRBV7-2 | NA | many | CASSLGAGLSQNEQFF | TGTGCCAGCAGCTTAGGGGCGGGTTTAAGCCAGAATGAGCAGTTCTTC
TRBJ2-1 | TRBV20-1 | NA | NA | CSARGYRLDLGEQFF | TGCAGTGCTAGAGGATATCGACTAGACCTAGGAGAGCAGTTCTTC
TRBJ2-3 | TRBV12-3/TRBV12-4 | TRBD2 | many | CASSPGLGDTDTQYF | TGTGCCAGCAGCCCGGGACTAGGGGACACAGATACGCAGTATTTT
TRBJ2-1 | TRBV3-1 | NA | NA | CASSQDGTPPVNDQFF | TGTGCCAGCAGCCAAGATGGGACTCCCCCAGTCAATGACCAGTTCTTC
TRBJ2-7 | TRBV6-1 | TRBD2 | few | CASSNAGGGPYEQYF | TGTGCCAGCAGTAACGCGGGGGGAGGGCCATACGAGCAGTACTTC
TRBJ2-5 | TRBV7-9 | NA | few | CASSFGGAVQETQYF | TGTGCCAGCAGCTTCGGGGGAGCCGTACAGGAGACCCAGTACTTC
TRBJ2-4 | TRBV7-9 | TRBD2 | NA | CASSRGLAGGLDIQYF | TGTGCCAGCAGCCGCGGACTAGCGGGAGGGCTAGACATTCAGTACTTC
TRBJ2-1 | TRBV20-1 | NA | NA | CSGLGARRGIF | TGCAGTGGATTAGGGGCGAGAAGGGGAATCTTC
TRBJ2-5 | TRBV2 | TRBD1 | NA | CARAAHTGDQETQYF | TGTGCCAGAGCCGCCCACACAGGGGACCAAGAGACCCAGTACTTC
TRBJ2-7 | TRBV3-1 | TRBD2 | few | CASSQLGLGYEQYF | TGTGCCAGCAGCCAACTGGGACTAGGTTACGAGCAGTACTTC
TRBJ2-3 | TRBV5-1 | TRBD2 | NA | CASSPTLAGGADTQYF | TGCGCCAGCAGCCCGACACTAGCGGGAGGGGCAGATACGCAGTATTTT
TRBJ1-2 | TRBV5-1 | NA | many | CASSLAGANYGYTF | TGTGCCAGCAGTTTAGCAGGGGCTAACTATGGCTACACCTTC
TRBJ2-5 | TRBV5-1 | NA | few | CASSSHLAETQYF | TGCGCCAGCAGCTCACACTTGGCAGAGACCCAGTACTTC
TRBJ2-1 | TRBV5-1 | NA | NA | CASSLAWDQLTNEQFF | TGCGCCAGCAGCTTGGCCTGGGACCAGCTTACAAATGAGCAGTTCTTC
TRBJ2-4 | TRBV12-3/TRBV12-4 | NA | NA | CASSPQNIQYF | TGTGCCAGCAGCCCGCAGAACATTCAGTACTTC
TRBJ2-5 | TRBV7-9 | NA | few | CASSMREGTQYF | TGTGCCAGCAGCATGAGAGAAGGGACCCAGTACTTC
TRBJ2-2 | TRBV18 | NA | NA | CASSRRANTGELFF | TGTGCCAGCTCCCGCAGGGCGAACACCGGGGAGCTGTTTTTT
TRBJ2-1 | TRBV9 | NA | many | CASSVVGSGEQFF | TGTGCCAGCAGCGTAGTGGGTAGCGGCGAGCAGTTCTTC